This T cell receptor beta chain was found in a study of blood T cells in healthy people across ages. Study-level points and caveats: Estimated diversity across one million T cells was deemed an underestimate.

PCR was performed a second time for roughly 7 to 12 cycles using a sample-barcoded 5' primer and a J-beta primer mix. From the 5' RACE reads, TCRdb called clonotypes with MiXCR, one entry per CDR3 protein. The sample contains about 780,000 distinct CDR3 sequences, around two thirds of which appear only once. This CDR3 region has 13 residues. The germline CDR1 and CDR2 sequences are SQVTM and ANQGSEA. The V and J ends lost 4 bases and 4 bases respectively, with 13 bases between them. In the case of this clonotype: Its antigen is currently unknown.

The chain has TRBV29-1 and TRBJ1-2, with D possibly TRBD1 on 6 matching bases. Sequenced sample: blood. This sequence originates from a man aged 30 to 39 in good health. The CDR3 loop reads CSVVIGGGYGYTF. CDR3 DNA sequence: TGCAGCGTTGTAATAGGGGGAGGCTATGGCTACACCTTC.